This T cell receptor (beta chain) was sequenced in a study of shared clonotypes between healthy human individuals. V dropped 7 bases and J dropped 1 base, with 16 bases sitting between them. Germline V CDR1 and CDR2: MNHEY, SMNVEV (reference sequence). This CDR3 has 15 amino acids. Naive CD8 cells were CD45RO-negative, positively selected for CCR7, excluding terminally differentiated effector memory CD45RA+ cells. Researchers divided each subset's genomic DNA evenly across several immunoSEQ plates. Method: immunoSEQ multiplex PCR; TCRdb's copy keeps in-frame clones and lacks some. Here the sample spans 2 million or so clones, less than 95% being singletons.

The sequence was collected from a man aged 18 to 30 in good health. Sample: naive CD8+ T cells sorted from blood. This chain uses TRBV27 with TRBJ1-1; unclear D gene. CDR3 nucleotides: TGTGCCAGCACCCTACCGAGCCGGGGGAACACTGAAGCTTTCTTT. This codes for CASTLPSRGNTEAFF.